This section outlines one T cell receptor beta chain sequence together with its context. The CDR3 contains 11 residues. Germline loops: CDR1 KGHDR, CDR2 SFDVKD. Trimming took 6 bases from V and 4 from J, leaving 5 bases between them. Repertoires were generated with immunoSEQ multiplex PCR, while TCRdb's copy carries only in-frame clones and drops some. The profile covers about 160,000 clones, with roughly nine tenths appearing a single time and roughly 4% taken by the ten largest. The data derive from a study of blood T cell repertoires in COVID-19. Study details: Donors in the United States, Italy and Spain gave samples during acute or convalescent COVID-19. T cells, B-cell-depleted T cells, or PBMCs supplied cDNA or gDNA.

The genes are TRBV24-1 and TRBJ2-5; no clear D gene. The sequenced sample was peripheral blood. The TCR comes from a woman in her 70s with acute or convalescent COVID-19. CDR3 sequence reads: CATSSRETQYF. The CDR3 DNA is TGTGCCACCAGTAGTAGAGAGACCCAGTACTTC.